One and the same sample provided the 20 T cell receptor beta chains below, sequenced in a study of Ad26.COV2.S vaccination and SARS-CoV-2 variants. Method: immunoSEQ multiplex PCR; TCRdb's copy keeps in-frame clones and lacks some. The table has over 450,000 clones, about nine tenths seen once. Sample treatment: 15 to 20 received Ad26.COV2.S at low or high dose, single or two shots; 5 received placebo; per-sample allocation not given. After the first vaccine or placebo injection, samples were drawn on day 63. This sample comprised peripheral blood, obtained in a trial of Ad26.COV2.S vaccine versus placebo. The receptors stem from a person aged 18-60 years who received the Ad26.COV2.S COVID-19 vaccine or a placebo.

The chain has TRBV5-4 and TRBJ1-1; 7 nucleotides line up with TRBD1. With 2 bases clipped from V and 5 bases from J, the junction kept 3 bases outside the gene matches. The CDR3 is made up of 13 amino acids. Germline CDR1 reads SGHNT; CDR2 reads YYREEE (reference sequence). The DNA for the CDR3 is TGTGCCAGCAGCTTCACAGGGGTTACTGAAGCTTTCTTT. It encodes CASSFTGVTEAFF.

V usage is TRBV28 and J usage is TRBJ1-5; tentative D call: TRBD1 (6 bases). The germline CDR1 and CDR2 sequences are MDHEN and SYDVKM. Trimming took 1 base from V and 5 from J, leaving 15 bases between them. The CDR3 length is 16 residues. CDR3 DNA sequence: TGTGCCAGCAGTTTATTAGGCAGGGGTTCCCATCAGCCCCAGCATTTT. This codes for CASSLLGRGSHQPQHF.

The V gene is TRBV9, the J gene TRBJ1-4, with 7 bases matching TRBD1. Germline V gene sequence: CDR1 SGDLS, CDR2 YYNGEE. The CDR3 sequence is 16 residues long. With 3 bases clipped from V and 4 bases from J, the junction kept 9 bases outside the gene matches. The CDR3, as DNA: TGTGCCAGCAGCGGAAACCCGGGACAGCATAATGAAAAACTGTTTTTT. Translation: CASSGNPGQHNEKLFF.

The chain uses TRBV12-3 or TRBV12-4 and TRBJ1-6; D not resolved. This CDR3 contains 13 residues. V was shortened by 5 bases and J by 7 bases, with 9 bases between the two germline ends. This CDR3 reads CASSPGPNSPLHF. Here the CDR3 DNA reads TGTGCCAGCAGTCCCGGGCCCAATTCACCCCTCCACTTT.

This rearrangement joins TRBV13 to TRBJ1-2, with D maybe TRBD1 (5 bases). V dropped 5 bases and J dropped 2 bases, with 15 bases sitting between them. CDR1 PRHDT and CDR2 FYEKMQ come from the germline V gene (reference sequence). The CDR3 spans 15 residues. The CDR3 bases are TGTGCCAGCAGCCCCCGGGGACCTGGAAACTATGGCTACACCTTC. This translates into CASSPRGPGNYGYTF.

The rearrangement links TRBV19 to TRBJ1-1; D remains ambiguous. This CDR3 has 15 residues. Germline V gene lookup returns CDR1 LNHDA and CDR2 SQIVND (reference sequence). V dropped 2 bases and J dropped 4 bases, with 14 bases sitting between them. The CDR3 protein is CASSIYSGSGTEAFF. CDR3 bases: TGTGCCAGTAGTATATATTCTGGCTCGGGCACTGAAGCTTTCTTT.

The chain combines TRBV5-1 with TRBJ2-2; 10 bases are shared with TRBD2. The CDR3 consists of 15 residues. CDR1 is SGHRS and CDR2 is YFSETQ in the germline V gene. With 5 bases clipped from V and 4 bases from J, the junction kept 5 bases outside the gene matches. Here the CDR3 reads CASRWTSGATGELFF. CDR3 coding DNA: TGCGCCAGCAGATGGACTAGCGGAGCCACCGGGGAGCTGTTTTTT.

This chain joins TRBV14 and TRBJ2-3; TRBD1 agrees at 10 bases. This CDR3 has 16 amino acids. J gave up 6 bases and V 1 base, and 7 bases lay outside the gene matches. Germline CDR1 SGHDN, CDR2 FVKESK. This CDR3 reads CASSQGTGTGADTQYF. The CDR3 nucleotides read TGTGCCAGCAGCCAAGGGACCGGGACAGGGGCTGATACGCAGTATTTT.

The chain couples TRBV4-1 to TRBJ2-1; tentative D call: TRBD2 (6 bases). Germline lookup yields CDR1 MGHRA and CDR2 YSYEKL. Trimming shortened V by 0 bases and J by 2 bases, and 11 bases separated the two germline ends. The CDR3 totals 16 residues. The CDR3 loop is CASSQEREPPYNEQFF. CDR3 in DNA: TGCGCCAGCAGCCAAGAACGGGAGCCCCCCTACAATGAGCAGTTCTTC.

The J gene is TRBJ2-5, the V gene TRBV19; no clear D. Germline-derived CDR1 and CDR2 are LNHDA and SQIVND (reference sequence). V gave up 3 bases and J gave up 5 bases, with 10 bases separating them. This CDR3 has 13 amino acids. The CDR3 region has the DNA TGTGCCAGTAGTATTTGGGGTCGGGAGACCCAGTACTTC. Its translation is CASSIWGRETQYF.

The chain links TRBV3-1 (or the pseudogene TRBV3-2) to TRBJ2-5; TRBD2 agrees at 16 bases. The germline CDR1 and CDR2 sequences are LGHDT and YNNKEL (reference sequence). The CDR3 spans 20 residues. V lost 3 bases to trimming and J lost 4 bases; unmatched junction nucleotides: 14. This chain's CDR3 is CASSHAKQGLAGGRLETQYF. CDR3 sequence (DNA): TGTGCCAGCAGCCATGCCAAACAGGGACTAGCGGGGGGGCGTCTAGAGACCCAGTACTTC.

This chain connects TRBV28 to TRBJ2-3, with 15 bases identical to TRBD2. Germline loops: CDR1 MDHEN, CDR2 SYDVKM. V dropped 6 bases and J dropped 0; count of bases not matched to a gene: 10. This CDR3 is 19 amino acids long. The CDR3 DNA follows: TGTGCCAGCAGGGGGACTAGCGGGAGGCCCCTTAGGAGCACAGATACGCAGTATTTT. Its protein product is CASRGTSGRPLRSTDTQYF. The full variable domain, completed using reference TRBV28 and TRBJ2-3, is DVKVTQSSRYLVKRTGEKVFLECVQDMDHENMFWYRQDPGLGLRLIYFSYDVKMKEKGDIPEGYSVSREKKERFSLILESASTNQTSMYLCASRGTSGRPLRSTDTQYFGPGTRLTVL.

This clone was detected only a few times. The rearrangement links TRBV10-3 to TRBJ1-3; D is possibly TRBD1 (6 bases). CDR1 ENHRY and CDR2 SYGVKD come from the germline V gene. The CDR3 extends over 15 amino acids. V gave up 11 bases and J gave up 0 bases, with 17 bases separating them. The CDR3 DNA sequence: TGTGCCTCAAACCCGGGACACAGCTCTGGAAACACCATATATTTT. The encoded protein is CASNPGHSSGNTIYF.

V is TRBV12-3 or TRBV12-4 and J is TRBJ2-2; D unresolved. V was pared by 8 bases and J by 6 bases, with 13 bases between. CDR3 size: 13 residues. The CDR3 protein is CASASWVPGELFF. The CDR3 bases are TGTGCCAGCGCGTCCTGGGTTCCCGGGGAGCTGTTTTTT.

The chain couples TRBV6-2 or TRBV6-3 to TRBJ2-7, with 8 bases identical to TRBD1. Per the germline V gene, CDR1 is MNHEY and CDR2 is SVGEGT. This CDR3 contains 15 residues. The ends lost 4 bases at V and 1 base at J; junction bases unmatched: 6. CDR3: CASSWTGLRSYEQYF. For the CDR3, the DNA is TGTGCCAGCAGTTGGACAGGGCTTCGATCCTACGAGCAGTACTTC.

This clone was seen more than once but under ten times. The J gene is TRBJ2-7, the V gene TRBV7-8; TRBD1 aligns across 7 bases. Germline CDR1 is SGHVS and CDR2 is FQNEAQ. J gave up 5 bases and V 0 bases, and 10 bases lay outside the gene matches. The CDR3 contains 16 residues. CDR3 coding DNA: TGTGCCAGCAGCTTAGCCCTGACAGGGTCCCGGGACGAGCAGTACTTC. It specifies CASSLALTGSRDEQYF.

This clone was seen once. J is TRBJ1-3 and V is TRBV29-1; D gene ambiguous. CDR3 size: 13 residues. Germline-derived CDR1 and CDR2 are SQVTM and ANQGSEA. Between the trimmed V and J ends, which lost 4 bases and 10 bases, there was a span of 17 bases. CDR3 DNA sequence: TGCAGCGTTGGCCTCGACCCGCATAGTACCATATATTTT. This codes for CSVGLDPHSTIYF.

The rearrangement joins TRBV7-9 to TRBJ1-1, with D possibly matching TRBD1 (6 bases). The V gene's germline CDR1 is SEHNR and CDR2 FQNEAQ (reference sequence). The CDR3 is 15 residues long. V was pared by 4 bases and J by 0 bases, with 12 bases between. CDR3 in amino acids: CASSSIRTVNTEAFF. The CDR3 nucleotides read TGTGCCAGCAGCTCCATACGGACAGTGAACACTGAAGCTTTCTTT.

The chain employs TRBV7-9 and TRBJ2-5, with 8 positions matching TRBD2. V shed 5 bases, J shed 1 base, and the junction held 15 bases outside the gene matches. The germline CDR1 and CDR2 sequences are SEHNR and FQNEAQ (reference sequence). The CDR3 covers 18 residues. CDR3 region: CASSTLIPATSGQETQYF. CDR3 in DNA: TGTGCCAGCAGCACGCTTATTCCCGCTACTAGCGGCCAAGAGACCCAGTACTTC.

The V gene is TRBV9, the J gene TRBJ1-1; a possible D gene is TRBD1 (5 bases). This CDR3 is 14 amino acids long. The V and J ends lost 3 bases and 5 bases respectively, with 14 bases between them. From germline, CDR1 is SGDLS and CDR2 YYNGEE. The CDR3 DNA reads TGTGCCAGCAGCGCCATCGACAGTGGGACTGAAGCTTTCTTT. Translated: CASSAIDSGTEAFF. The whole variable domain, remainder taken from reference TRBV9 and TRBJ1-1, is DSGVTQTPKHLITATGQRVTLRCSPRSGDLSVYWYQQSLDQGLQFLIQYYNGEERAKGNILERFSAQQFPDLHSELNLSSLELGDSALYFCASSAIDSGTEAFFGQGTRLTVV.